The T cell receptor beta chain described here comes from a study of blood T cell repertoires in COVID-19. Study-wide context: Whether acute or convalescent, the COVID-19 samples came from the United States, Italy and Spain. PBMCs, B-cell-depleted T cells, or T cells provided the cDNA or gDNA that made up the material.

Authors' analysis steps: Reference gene primer amplification in the assay estimated nucleated cell counts. Libraries were prepared by immunoSEQ multiplex PCR; TCRdb keeps only in-frame clonotypes and omits some of them. Clone size and V and J calls were adopted from that table, with D and trimming inferred from the DNA. The sample contains 180,000 or so clones, around 87% of which appear only once. This CDR3 contains 15 residues. CDR1 is MNHEY, CDR2 SVGAGI, per germline. V lost 6 bases and J 0 bases, leaving 12 bases between the germline ends. The specimen sequenced was peripheral blood. The receptor was isolated from a man aged 18 to 29 with acute or convalescent COVID-19. The chain carries TRBV6-5 and TRBJ1-5; possibly TRBD1 for D (6 bases). The CDR3 region has the DNA TGTGCCAGCAGACAGGGACCGTATAGCAATCAGCCCCAGCATTTT. Its protein is CASRQGPYSNQPQHF.